This note documents a single T cell receptor beta chain sequence. RNA, once extracted, was reverse transcribed into cDNA for use as the sequencing template. Sequencing used immunoSEQ multiplex PCR; TCRdb keeps in-frame clones, though not all of them. The sample has more than 150,000 clones; roughly three fifths are singletons. The ends were cut back, 1 base at V and 4 bases at J, with 8 bases in the middle. The CDR3 is made up of 14 amino acids. In germline, CDR1 is SGHNT, CDR2 YENEEA. The treatment is: oral pan-JAK inhibitor, 5-10 mg twice daily. The data are from a study of CD8+ T cells in alopecia areata.

This clonotype was sampled from a human donor with alopecia areata. The V gene is TRBV11-3, the J gene TRBJ2-1; weak D call: TRBD1 (5 bases). The sequencing here drew on CD4+ T cells sorted from blood, taken at week 4, from a patient treated with tofacitinib. Here the CDR3 DNA reads TGTGCCAGCAGCTTAGGGACAAATTACAATGAGCAGTTCTTC. It specifies CASSLGTNYNEQFF.